The clone carrying this T cell receptor (beta chain) has a single count. Study processing details: It was from reference gene primer amplification that nucleated cell counts were estimated. Data came from immunoSEQ multiplex PCR; TCRdb stores just in-frame clones and leaves some out. The V and J calls and clone size are taken from that table; D and trimming were inferred from the DNA. The table shows roughly 100,000 clones, with about nine tenths occurring only once. The sample is drawn from a study of blood T cell repertoires in COVID-19. At the level of the study: The United States, Italy and Spain supplied acute and convalescent COVID-19 samples. PBMCs, B-cell-depleted T cells, or T cells were the source of the cDNA or gDNA that made up the material.

V was pared by 5 bases and J by 7 bases, with 14 bases between. CDR3 length: 13 residues. Germline V gene data show CDR1 as KGHSH and CDR2 as LQKENI. Sequencing was performed on peripheral blood. The clonotype was recovered from a man aged 18-30 years with acute or convalescent COVID-19. The chain has TRBV18 and TRBJ1-1; tentatively, D is TRBD1 (6 bases). In DNA, the CDR3 is TGTGCCAGCTCATACTTACAGGGCTATGAAGCTTTCTTT. It specifies CASSYLQGYEAFF.